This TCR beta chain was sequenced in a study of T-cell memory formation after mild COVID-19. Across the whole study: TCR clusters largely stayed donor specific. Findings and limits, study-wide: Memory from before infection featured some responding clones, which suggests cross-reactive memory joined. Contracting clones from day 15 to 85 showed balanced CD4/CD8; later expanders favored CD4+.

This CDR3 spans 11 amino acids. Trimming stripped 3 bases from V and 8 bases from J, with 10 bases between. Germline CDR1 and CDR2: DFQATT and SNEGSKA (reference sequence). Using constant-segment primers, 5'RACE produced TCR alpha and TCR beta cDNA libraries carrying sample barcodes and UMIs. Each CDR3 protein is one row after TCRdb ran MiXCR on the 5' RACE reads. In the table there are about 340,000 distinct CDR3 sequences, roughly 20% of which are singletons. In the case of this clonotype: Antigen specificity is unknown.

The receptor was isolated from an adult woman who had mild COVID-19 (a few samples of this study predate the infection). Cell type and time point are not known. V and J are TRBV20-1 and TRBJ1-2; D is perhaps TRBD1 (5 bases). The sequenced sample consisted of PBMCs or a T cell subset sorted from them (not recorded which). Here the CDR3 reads CSASLGGGYTF. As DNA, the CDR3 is TGCAGTGCTAGTCTCGGGGGAGGCTACACCTTC.